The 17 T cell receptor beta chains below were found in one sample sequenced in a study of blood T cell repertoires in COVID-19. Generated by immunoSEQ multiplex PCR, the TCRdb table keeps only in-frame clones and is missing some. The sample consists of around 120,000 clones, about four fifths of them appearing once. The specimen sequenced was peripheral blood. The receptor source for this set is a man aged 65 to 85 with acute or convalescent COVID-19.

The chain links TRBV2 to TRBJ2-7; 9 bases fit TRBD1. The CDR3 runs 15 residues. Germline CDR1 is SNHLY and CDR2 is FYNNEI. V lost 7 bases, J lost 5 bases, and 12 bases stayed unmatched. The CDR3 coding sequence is TGTGCCAGCACTCTCCTAAGGGACAGGGCCCACGAGCAGTACTTC. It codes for CASTLLRDRAHEQYF.

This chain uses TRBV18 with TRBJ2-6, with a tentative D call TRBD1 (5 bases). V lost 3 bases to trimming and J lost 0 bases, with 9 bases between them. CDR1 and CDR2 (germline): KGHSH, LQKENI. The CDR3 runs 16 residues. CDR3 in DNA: TGTGCCAGCTCACCCCAGGGCGCCTCTGGGGCCAACGTCCTGACTTTC. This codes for CASSPQGASGANVLTF.

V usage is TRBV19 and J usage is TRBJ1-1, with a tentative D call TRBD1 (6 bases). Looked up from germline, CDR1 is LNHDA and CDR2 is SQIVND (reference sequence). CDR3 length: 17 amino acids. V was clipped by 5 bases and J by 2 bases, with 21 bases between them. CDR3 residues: CASSEYRAPLINTEAFF. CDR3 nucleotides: TGTGCCAGTAGTGAGTACAGGGCCCCGCTCATAAACACTGAAGCTTTCTTT.

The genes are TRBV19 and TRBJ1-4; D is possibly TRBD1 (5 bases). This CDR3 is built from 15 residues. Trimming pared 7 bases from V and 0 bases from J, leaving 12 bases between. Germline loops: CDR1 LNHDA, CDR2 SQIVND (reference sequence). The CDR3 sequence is CASNPGEATNEKLFF. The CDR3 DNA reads TGTGCCAGTAACCCGGGGGAAGCAACTAATGAAAAACTGTTTTTT.

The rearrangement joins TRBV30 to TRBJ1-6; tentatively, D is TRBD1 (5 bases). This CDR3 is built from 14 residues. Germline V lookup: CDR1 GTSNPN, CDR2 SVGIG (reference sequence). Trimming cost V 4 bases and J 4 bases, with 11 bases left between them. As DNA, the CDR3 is TGTGCCTGGAATCCGACAGCGTATAATTCACCCCTCCACTTT. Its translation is CAWNPTAYNSPLHF. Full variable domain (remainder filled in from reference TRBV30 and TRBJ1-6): SQTIHQWPATLVQPVGSPLSLECTVEGTSNPNLYWYRQAAGRGLQLLFYSVGIGQISSEVPQNLSASRPQDRQFILSSKKLLLSDSGFYLCAWNPTAYNSPLHFGNGTRLTVT.

CDR3 in DNA: TGTGCCAGCAGCCTGGGGCCCTCAATTCATGAGCAGTTCTTC. Its protein product is CASSLGPSIHEQFF. V and J are TRBV11-2 and TRBJ2-1; TRBD1 is a possible D gene (5 bases). Germline V gives CDR1 SGHAT, CDR2 FQNNGV. This CDR3 has 14 residues. Trimming removed 5 bases at V and 8 bases at J, with 16 bases between.

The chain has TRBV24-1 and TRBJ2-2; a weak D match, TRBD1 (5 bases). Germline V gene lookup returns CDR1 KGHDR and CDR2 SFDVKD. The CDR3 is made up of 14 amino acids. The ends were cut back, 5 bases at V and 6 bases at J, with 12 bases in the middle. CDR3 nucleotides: TGTGCCACCAGTGCCAAGGGGAAGGCCGGGGAGCTGTTTTTT. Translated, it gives CATSAKGKAGELFF.

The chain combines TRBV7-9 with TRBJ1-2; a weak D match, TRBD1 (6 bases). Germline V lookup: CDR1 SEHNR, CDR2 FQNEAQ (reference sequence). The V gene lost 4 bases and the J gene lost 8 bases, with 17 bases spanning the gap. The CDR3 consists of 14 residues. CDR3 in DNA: TGTGCCAGCAGCTACCGGACAGACTTGGGAGGCTACACCTTC. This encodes CASSYRTDLGGYTF.

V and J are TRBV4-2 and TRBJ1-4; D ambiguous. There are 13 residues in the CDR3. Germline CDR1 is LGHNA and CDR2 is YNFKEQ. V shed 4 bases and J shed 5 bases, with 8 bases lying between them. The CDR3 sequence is CASSRSENEKLFF. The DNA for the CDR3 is TGTGCCAGCAGCCGATCCGAGAATGAAAAACTGTTTTTT.

The CDR3 protein is CASSQDSGTQYQETQYF. The CDR3 DNA follows: TGCGCCAGCAGCCAAGATTCCGGGACACAGTACCAAGAGACCCAGTACTTC. V is TRBV4-1 and J is TRBJ2-5; the D gene is possibly TRBD1 (6 bases). CDR1 is MGHRA and CDR2 is YSYEKL in the germline V gene. This CDR3 spans 17 amino acids. V shed 0 bases and J shed 0 bases, with 14 bases lying between them.

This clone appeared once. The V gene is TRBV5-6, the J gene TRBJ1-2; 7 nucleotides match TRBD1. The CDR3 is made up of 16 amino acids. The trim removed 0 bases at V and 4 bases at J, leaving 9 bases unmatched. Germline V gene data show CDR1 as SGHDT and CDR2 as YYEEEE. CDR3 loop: CASSLDPGTVRYGYTF. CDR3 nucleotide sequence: TGTGCCAGCAGCTTGGACCCCGGGACAGTTCGCTATGGCTACACCTTC. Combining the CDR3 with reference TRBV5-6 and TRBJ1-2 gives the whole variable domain DAGVTQSPTHLIKTRGQQVTLRCSPKSGHDTVSWYQQALGQGPQFIFQYYEEEERQRGNFPDRFSGHQFPNYSSELNVNALLLGDSALYLCASSLDPGTVRYGYTFGSGTRLTVV.

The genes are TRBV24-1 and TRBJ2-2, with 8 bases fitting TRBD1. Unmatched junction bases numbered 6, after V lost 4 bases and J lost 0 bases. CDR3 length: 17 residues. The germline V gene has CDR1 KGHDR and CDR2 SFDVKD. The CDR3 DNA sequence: TGTGCCACCAGTGACGCCGGACAGGGCGCGAACACCGGGGAGCTGTTTTTT. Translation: CATSDAGQGANTGELFF.

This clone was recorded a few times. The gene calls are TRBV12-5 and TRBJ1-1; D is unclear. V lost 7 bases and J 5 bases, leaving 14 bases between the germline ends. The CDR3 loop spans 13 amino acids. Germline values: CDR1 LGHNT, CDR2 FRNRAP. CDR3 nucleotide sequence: TGTGCTAGTGCTCCCCGTCGGGAAACTGAAGCTTTCTTT. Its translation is CASAPRRETEAFF.

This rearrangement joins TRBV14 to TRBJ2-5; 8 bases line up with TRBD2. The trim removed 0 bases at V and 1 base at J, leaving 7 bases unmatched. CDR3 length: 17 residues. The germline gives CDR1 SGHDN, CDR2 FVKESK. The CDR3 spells CASSQDSRLAGQETQYF. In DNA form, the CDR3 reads TGTGCCAGCAGCCAAGATAGTCGGCTAGCGGGCCAAGAGACCCAGTACTTC. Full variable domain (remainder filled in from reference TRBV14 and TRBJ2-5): EAGVTQFPSHSVIEKGQTVTLRCDPISGHDNLYWYRRVMGKEIKFLLHFVKESKQDESGMPNNRFLAERTGGTYSTLKVQPAELEDSGVYFCASSQDSRLAGQETQYFGPGTRLLVL.

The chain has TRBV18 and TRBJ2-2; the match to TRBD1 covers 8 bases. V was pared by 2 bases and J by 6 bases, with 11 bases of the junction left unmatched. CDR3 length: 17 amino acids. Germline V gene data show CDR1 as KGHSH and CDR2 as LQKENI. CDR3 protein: CASSPTGQGAFSGELFF. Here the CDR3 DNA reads TGTGCCAGCTCACCAACCGGACAGGGAGCCTTCTCCGGGGAGCTGTTTTTT.

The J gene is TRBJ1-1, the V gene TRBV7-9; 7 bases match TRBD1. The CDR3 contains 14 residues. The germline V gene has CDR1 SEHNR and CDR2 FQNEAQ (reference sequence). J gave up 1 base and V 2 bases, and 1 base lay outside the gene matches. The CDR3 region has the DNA TGTGCCAGCAGCTTAAGACAGGGGAACACTGAAGCTTTCTTT. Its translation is CASSLRQGNTEAFF.

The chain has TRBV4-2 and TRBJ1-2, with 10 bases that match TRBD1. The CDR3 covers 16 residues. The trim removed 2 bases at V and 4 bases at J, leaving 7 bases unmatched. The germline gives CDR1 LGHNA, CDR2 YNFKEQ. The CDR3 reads CASSQPTGGGSYGYTF. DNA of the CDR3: TGTGCCAGCAGCCAACCGACAGGGGGCGGAAGCTATGGCTACACCTTC.